The 31 T cell receptor beta chains given below trace back to one sample, sequenced in a study of OX40 agonist ivuxolimab in advanced cancers. The method was immunoSEQ multiplex PCR; TCRdb's version includes in-frame clones alone and lacks a portion of them. The repertoire consists of about 53,000 clones, with 88% occurring once and the leading ten covering 1.5%. This material consisted of CD4+ or CD8+ T cells sorted from blood, taken in a trial of the OX40 agonist ivuxolimab. The source of these receptors is an adult with an advanced solid tumor such as melanoma, head and neck, liver or kidney cancer.

V gene TRBV27 combines with J gene TRBJ2-7; D assignment may be TRBD1 or TRBD2 (5 bases each). The V gene lost 3 bases and the J gene lost 2 bases, with 14 bases spanning the gap. This CDR3 region has 15 residues. The V gene's germline CDR1 is MNHEY and CDR2 SMNVEV (reference sequence). CDR3 protein: CASSFQGGYPYEQYF. The CDR3 DNA sequence: TGTGCCAGCAGTTTTCAGGGCGGGTACCCCTACGAGCAGTACTTC.

The chain combines TRBV19 with TRBJ2-1; D is unresolved. Trimming pared 3 bases from V and 4 bases from J, leaving 13 bases between. Germline CDR1 reads LNHDA; CDR2 reads SQIVND (reference sequence). The CDR3 totals 15 residues. Here the CDR3 reads CASSIHTGTYNEQFF. CDR3 coding DNA: TGTGCCAGTAGTATCCATACCGGAACTTACAATGAGCAGTTCTTC.

The gene calls are TRBV29-1 and TRBJ1-4; D remains ambiguous. The V gene lost 7 bases and the J gene lost 5 bases, with 11 bases spanning the gap. This CDR3 has 12 amino acids. Germline CDR1 SQVTM, CDR2 ANQGSEA. CDR3 nucleotides: TGCAGCGCGAAGGGTCGCAATGAAAAACTGTTTTTT. Protein sequence: CSAKGRNEKLFF.

The genes are TRBV27 and TRBJ1-1; D perhaps matches TRBD1 (5 bases). Germline assignment: CDR1 MNHEY and CDR2 SMNVEV (reference sequence). V lost 7 bases and J lost 4, with 16 bases in between. The CDR3 spans 14 residues. The CDR3 DNA follows: TGTGCCAGCACCCCAGGCGGGGGGGTCACTGAAGCTTTCTTT. Its translation: CASTPGGGVTEAFF.

V is TRBV9 and J is TRBJ1-1; D uncertain. Germline V lookup: CDR1 SGDLS, CDR2 YYNGEE. V was cut by 0 bases and J by 2 bases, with 5 bases left in between. The CDR3 has 13 amino acids. The CDR3, as DNA: TGTGCCAGCAGCGTAGAAGTTAACACTGAAGCTTTCTTT. Its translation is CASSVEVNTEAFF.

The chain couples TRBV10-2 to TRBJ2-7; 8 bases are a match to TRBD1. Looked up from germline, CDR1 is WSHSY and CDR2 is SAAADI. The V gene end was trimmed by 6 bases and the J gene end by 3 bases; junction bases not matched to a gene: 7. The CDR3 runs 14 residues. CDR3 region: CASRADRVGYEQYF. CDR3 DNA sequence: TGCGCCAGCAGGGCGGACAGGGTTGGCTACGAGCAGTACTTC.

CDR3 in amino acids: CASSPTGVETQYF. CDR3 DNA sequence: TGTGCCAGCAGCCCGACAGGGGTAGAGACCCAGTACTTC. V and J are TRBV5-4 and TRBJ2-5; 8 positions agree with TRBD1. The V gene end was trimmed by 4 bases and the J gene end by 4 bases; junction bases not matched to a gene: 3. CDR1 is SGHNT, CDR2 YYREEE, per germline (reference sequence). CDR3 length equals 13 residues.

This chain connects TRBV2 to TRBJ1-3, with D possibly matching TRBD1 (5 bases). Germline V gives CDR1 SNHLY, CDR2 FYNNEI. The CDR3 is 15 residues long. The germline V and J ends were trimmed by 7 bases and 0 bases, with 13 bases remaining between them. In DNA form, the CDR3 reads TGTGCCAGCACCTACAGGTCCTCCTCTGGAAACACCATATATTTT. Its translation: CASTYRSSSGNTIYF.

This sequence joins TRBV4-1 and TRBJ2-7, with 7 bases fitting TRBD2. The CDR3 runs to 15 residues. With 6 bases clipped from V and 3 bases from J, the junction kept 11 bases outside the gene matches. Germline CDR1 reads MGHRA; CDR2 reads YSYEKL. The CDR3 DNA is TGCGCCAGCAGTTCACAGCGGGGTGACCTCTACGAGCAGTACTTC. It encodes CASSSQRGDLYEQYF.

The chain is built from TRBV4-1 and TRBJ1-5; D is uncertain. The V gene lost 8 bases and the J gene lost 4 bases, with 15 bases spanning the gap. The length of the CDR3 is 14 residues. Germline CDR1 reads MGHRA; CDR2 reads YSYEKL. CDR3 nucleotides: TGCGCCAGCGCTACAGTGGGAAGTAATCAGCCCCAGCATTTT. It encodes CASATVGSNQPQHF.

The rearrangement joins TRBV4-1 to TRBJ2-7, with 13 bases fitting TRBD2. The germline gives CDR1 MGHRA, CDR2 YSYEKL. The junction had 17 bases not matched to a gene; V was cut back by 2 bases and J by 4 bases. The CDR3 runs to 20 residues. This CDR3 is CASSQTPGLAGTRKGYEQYF. CDR3 nucleotides: TGCGCCAGCAGCCAAACGCCGGGACTAGCGGGAACCCGTAAAGGGTACGAGCAGTACTTC.

The rearrangement links TRBV9 to TRBJ2-1; perhaps D is TRBD1 or TRBD2 (5 bases each). CDR3 length equals 16 residues. The ends were cut back, 3 bases at V and 0 bases at J, with 13 bases in the middle. Germline values: CDR1 SGDLS, CDR2 YYNGEE. CDR3 coding DNA: TGTGCCAGCAGCGCTAGAGGGGCTGTCTCCTACAATGAGCAGTTCTTC. It encodes CASSARGAVSYNEQFF. Variable domain in full (rest from reference TRBV9 and TRBJ2-1): DSGVTQTPKHLITATGQRVTLRCSPRSGDLSVYWYQQSLDQGLQFLIQYYNGEERAKGNILERFSAQQFPDLHSELNLSSLELGDSALYFCASSARGAVSYNEQFFGPGTRLTVL.

The rearrangement links TRBV7-2 to TRBJ1-6; no clear D gene. CDR3 length: 14 amino acids. V was trimmed by 1 base and J by 7 bases, leaving 8 bases between them. Germline values: CDR1 SGHTA, CDR2 FQGNSA. The CDR3 is CASSLEMINSPLHF. CDR3 DNA: TGTGCCAGCAGCTTAGAGATGATCAATTCACCCCTCCACTTT.

The genes are TRBV6-1 and TRBJ2-7; 9 nucleotides align to TRBD2. The CDR3 covers 14 residues. Germline trimming cut 8 bases from V and 2 bases from J; bases unmatched to any gene: 7. Germline V CDR1 and CDR2: MNHNS, SASEGT. The CDR3 coding sequence is TGTGCCAGCGTTGCGGGAGGGGTGACCTACGAGCAGTACTTC. Residues: CASVAGGVTYEQYF.

This chain uses TRBV6-5 with TRBJ2-7; D possibly corresponds to TRBD2 (5 bases). V lost 0 bases and J 7 bases, leaving 13 bases between the germline ends. This CDR3 contains 14 residues. Germline V gene sequence: CDR1 MNHEY, CDR2 SVGAGI. CDR3 sequence reads: CASSYSYGEREQYF. In DNA, the CDR3 is TGTGCCAGCAGTTACTCATACGGGGAGAGGGAGCAGTACTTC.

This chain connects TRBV2 to TRBJ2-1; no reliable D call. Trimming cost V 5 bases and J 7 bases, with 6 bases left between them. Germline assignment: CDR1 SNHLY and CDR2 FYNNEI. The CDR3 extends over 11 amino acids. CDR3: CASSSKNEQFF. The CDR3 DNA sequence: TGTGCCAGCAGTTCTAAAAATGAGCAGTTCTTC.

The V and J genes are TRBV14 and TRBJ2-7; 11 nucleotides agree with TRBD2. Losses at the gene ends were 4 bases for V and 6 bases for J; bases not matched to a gene: 5. The CDR3 extends over 14 amino acids. From germline, CDR1 is SGHDN and CDR2 FVKESK. CDR3: CASSPRTSGPEQYF. CDR3 DNA: TGTGCCAGCAGCCCTCGGACTAGCGGGCCCGAGCAGTACTTC.

Only one count was recorded for this clone. CDR3 DNA: TGTGCCAGCAGGAAGGCGGGATCGCAGACAGATACGCAGTATTTT. Protein: CASRKAGSQTDTQYF. The chain recombines TRBV2 with TRBJ2-3; the D gene is possibly TRBD2 (6 bases). Germline V gives CDR1 SNHLY, CDR2 FYNNEI. This CDR3 has 15 amino acids. Trimming left V 6 bases short and J 3 bases short, with 16 bases between.

The V and J genes are TRBV9 and TRBJ2-2, with a possible D match to TRBD1 (5 bases). The CDR3 covers 15 residues. The germline V and J ends were trimmed by 0 bases and 4 bases, with 10 bases remaining between them. CDR1 SGDLS and CDR2 YYNGEE come from the germline V gene. CDR3 loop: CASSVEGRATGELFF. As DNA, the CDR3 is TGTGCCAGCAGCGTAGAGGGCAGGGCCACCGGGGAGCTGTTTTTT.

V and J are TRBV6-6 and TRBJ2-7; TRBD2 agrees at 7 bases. The CDR3 loop spans 12 amino acids. Germline CDR1 reads MNHNY; CDR2 reads SVGAGI (reference sequence). Germline trimming cut 4 bases from V and 6 bases from J; bases unmatched to any gene: 3. The CDR3 protein is CASSWREGEQYF. CDR3 coding DNA: TGTGCCAGCAGTTGGAGGGAGGGCGAGCAGTACTTC.

The chain joins TRBV27 to TRBJ2-7, with D possibly TRBD1 on 5 matching bases. The CDR3 has 17 amino acids. From germline, CDR1 is MNHEY and CDR2 SMNVEV (reference sequence). Trimming took off 2 bases at V and 1 base at J, with 18 bases between the two ends. The CDR3 loop is CASSLRTQAGFSYEQYF. CDR3 in DNA: TGTGCCAGCAGTTTAAGAACCCAAGCAGGGTTTTCCTACGAGCAGTACTTC.

The chain couples TRBV6-4 to TRBJ2-5, with TRBD2 matching 7 bases. V lost 9 bases and J lost 5; bases outside the gene matches: 27. The CDR3 runs to 19 residues. The germline CDR1 and CDR2 sequences are MRHNA and SNTAGT. The CDR3 nucleotides read TGTGCCAGAACTATTGGGCGGGGGTCAAAGGAGTTCCAAGAGGAGACCCAGTACTTC. Amino acids: CARTIGRGSKEFQEETQYF.

V usage is TRBV19 and J usage is TRBJ1-1; D call uncertain. V dropped 3 bases and J dropped 0 bases, with 8 bases sitting between them. This CDR3 comprises 14 residues. The germline V gene encodes CDR1 LNHDA and CDR2 SQIVND (reference sequence). The chain's CDR3 is CASSMYSMNTEAFF. Here the CDR3 DNA reads TGTGCCAGTAGTATGTACAGTATGAACACTGAAGCTTTCTTT.

This clone has just one count. The chain joins TRBV28 to TRBJ2-5, with 8 bases identical to TRBD2. The J segment lost 3 bases and the V segment lost 5 bases, leaving 8 bases of the junction unmatched. The germline V gene encodes CDR1 MDHEN and CDR2 SYDVKM. The length of the CDR3 is 15 residues. The CDR3 DNA sequence: TGTGCCAGCAGTGCCCCCCGGGGGGGCGAAGAGACCCAGTACTTC. It is translated as CASSAPRGGEETQYF.

This clone was seen only once. The CDR3 sequence: CASTRGTGLGETQYF. The CDR3, as DNA: TGTGCCAGCACCCGAGGGACAGGGCTTGGAGAGACCCAGTACTTC. This rearrangement joins TRBV7-9 to TRBJ2-5, with TRBD1 identical over 9 bases. J gave up 4 bases and V 7 bases, and 10 bases lay outside the gene matches. Germline V CDR1 and CDR2: SEHNR, FQNEAQ (reference sequence). The CDR3 spans 15 residues.

This chain uses TRBV9 with TRBJ2-3; D gene unclear. CDR3 length: 11 residues. Germline loops: CDR1 SGDLS, CDR2 YYNGEE. V was trimmed by 1 base and J by 6 bases, leaving 3 bases between them. The CDR3 reads CASSVQDTQYF. The CDR3 DNA follows: TGTGCCAGCAGCGTACAGGATACGCAGTATTTT.

This clone was seen a single time. V gene TRBV6-1 combines with J gene TRBJ1-1, with 9 bases matching TRBD1. This CDR3 contains 14 residues. The ends lost 6 bases at V and 4 bases at J; junction bases unmatched: 6. The germline V gene encodes CDR1 MNHNS and CDR2 SASEGT. The DNA of the CDR3 is TGTGCCAGCAGAGCGGGACAGGGAGTCACTGAAGCTTTCTTT. Its translation is CASRAGQGVTEAFF.

The chain combines TRBV19 with TRBJ1-5; D remains ambiguous. The V and J ends lost 4 bases and 3 bases respectively, with 10 bases between them. CDR1 LNHDA and CDR2 SQIVND come from the germline V gene (reference sequence). The CDR3 sequence is 14 residues long. The CDR3 nucleotides read TGTGCCAGTAGTAATGATAACTCCAATCAGCCCCAGCATTTT. This translates into CASSNDNSNQPQHF.

The chain combines TRBV28 with TRBJ2-5; maybe TRBD2 (6 bases). The V end lost 1 base, the J end lost 4 bases, and 16 bases lay between the germline ends. Germline V gene data show CDR1 as MDHEN and CDR2 as SYDVKM. There are 16 residues in the CDR3. The CDR3 nucleotides read TGTGCCAGCAGTTTATATCGGGAGTCCGGCGGAGAGACCCAGTACTTC. Residues: CASSLYRESGGETQYF.

This clone appeared a single time. The chain joins TRBV5-1 to TRBJ2-3; D gene uncertain. The CDR3 spans 16 residues. Germline V CDR1 and CDR2: SGHRS, YFSETQ. V was trimmed by 0 bases and J by 2 bases, leaving 13 bases between them. CDR3 amino acids: CASSLAVELNTDTQYF. CDR3 nucleotides: TGCGCCAGCAGCTTGGCGGTTGAACTAAACACAGATACGCAGTATTTT.

This clone has a single count. The V gene is TRBV30, the J gene TRBJ2-7, with 7 bases identical to TRBD1. The CDR3 totals 13 residues. Germline V CDR1 and CDR2: GTSNPN, SVGIG (reference sequence). The ends lost 4 bases at V and 6 bases at J; junction bases unmatched: 9. The CDR3 DNA follows: TGTGCCTGGAATACAGGGGCGAATCGCGAGCAGTACTTC. It encodes CAWNTGANREQYF. The entire variable domain, with the rest obtained from reference TRBV30 and TRBJ2-7, is as follows: SQTIHQWPATLVQPVGSPLSLECTVEGTSNPNLYWYRQAAGRGLQLLFYSVGIGQISSEVPQNLSASRPQDRQFILSSKKLLLSDSGFYLCAWNTGANREQYFGPGTRLTVT.